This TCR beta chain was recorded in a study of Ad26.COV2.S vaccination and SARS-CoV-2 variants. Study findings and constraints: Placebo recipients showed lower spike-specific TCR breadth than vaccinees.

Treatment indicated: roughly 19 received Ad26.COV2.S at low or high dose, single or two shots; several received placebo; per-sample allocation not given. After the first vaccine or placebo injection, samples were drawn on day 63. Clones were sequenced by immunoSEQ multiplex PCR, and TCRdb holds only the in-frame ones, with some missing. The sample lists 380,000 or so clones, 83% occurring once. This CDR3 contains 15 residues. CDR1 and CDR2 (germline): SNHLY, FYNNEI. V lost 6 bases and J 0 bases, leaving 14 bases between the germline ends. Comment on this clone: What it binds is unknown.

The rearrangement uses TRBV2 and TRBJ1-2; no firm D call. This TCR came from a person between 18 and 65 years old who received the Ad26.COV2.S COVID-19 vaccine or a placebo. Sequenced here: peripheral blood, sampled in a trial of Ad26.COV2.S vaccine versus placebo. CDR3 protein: CASSARLITNYGYTF. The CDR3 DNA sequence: TGTGCCAGCAGCGCCCGACTGATAACTAACTATGGCTACACCTTC. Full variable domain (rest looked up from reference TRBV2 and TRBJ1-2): EPEVTQTPSHQVTQMGQEVILRCVPISNHLYFYWYRQILGQKVEFLVSFYNNEISEKSEIFDDQFSVERPDGSNFTLKIRSTKLEDSAMYFCASSARLITNYGYTFGSGTRLTVV.